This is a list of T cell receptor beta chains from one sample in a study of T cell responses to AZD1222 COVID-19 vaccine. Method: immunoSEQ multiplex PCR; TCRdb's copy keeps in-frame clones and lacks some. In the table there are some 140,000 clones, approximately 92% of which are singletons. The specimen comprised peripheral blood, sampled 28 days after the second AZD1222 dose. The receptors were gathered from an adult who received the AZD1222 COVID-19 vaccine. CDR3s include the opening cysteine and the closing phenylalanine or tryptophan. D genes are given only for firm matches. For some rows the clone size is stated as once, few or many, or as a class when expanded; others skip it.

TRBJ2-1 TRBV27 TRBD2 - TGTGCCAGCAGTTCCCCACTAGCGGGGGGCCATGAGCAGTTCTTC CASSSPLAGGHEQFF
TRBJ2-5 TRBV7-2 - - TGTGCCAGCAGCTTAGAGGGGCTGGGTTTTGGGTGGACCCAGTACTTC CASSLEGLGFGWTQYF
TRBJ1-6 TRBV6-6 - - TGTGCCAGCAGCCTAACTGCGGAAAATTCACCCCTCCACTTT CASSLTAENSPLHF
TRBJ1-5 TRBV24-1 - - TGTGCCACCAGTGACATTAGTTTATCGGAAGGTGTCAATCAGCCCCAGCATTTT CATSDISLSEGVNQPQHF
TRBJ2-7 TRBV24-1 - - TGTGCCACCAGTTCTGGGGAACCGCCGGATGGGGACGAGCAGTACTTC CATSSGEPPDGDEQYF
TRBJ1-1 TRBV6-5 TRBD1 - TGTGCCAGCAGAGGGACAGGGGCTGGAGCTTTCTTT CASRGTGAGAFF
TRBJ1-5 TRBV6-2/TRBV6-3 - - TGTGCCAGCAGTCTAATCCCCACCGGGGCCGCCAATCAGCCCCAGCATTTT CASSLIPTGAANQPQHF
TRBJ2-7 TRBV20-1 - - TGCAGTGCTAGTCGAGGGGGGCCCTACGAGCAGTACTTC CSASRGGPYEQYF
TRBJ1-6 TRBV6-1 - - TGTGCCAGCAGTGAGACAGAGAGCTCCTATAATTCACCCCTCCACTTT CASSETESSYNSPLHF
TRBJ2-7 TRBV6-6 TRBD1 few TGTGCCAGCAGTCCCGACAGGGTTCGGAACGAGCAGTACTTC CASSPDRVRNEQYF
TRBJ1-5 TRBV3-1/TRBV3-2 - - TGTGCCAGCAGCCAAGACAGTTTAAATCAGCCCCAGCATTTT CASSQDSLNQPQHF
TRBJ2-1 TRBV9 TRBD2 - TGTGCCAGCAGCCTTAGCGGGGGGGCCTACAATGAGCAGTTCTTC CASSLSGGAYNEQFF
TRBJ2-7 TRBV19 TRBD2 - TGTGCCAGTAGTATAGACCGGGACTATCCATCCTACGAGCAGTACTTC CASSIDRDYPSYEQYF
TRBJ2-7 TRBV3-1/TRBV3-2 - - TGTGCCAGCAGCCAAGATTACGAGCAGTACTTC CASSQDYEQYF
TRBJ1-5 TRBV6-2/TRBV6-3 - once TGTGCCAGCAGTTACCGTCCGGGCGGGCAGCCCCAGCATTTT CASSYRPGGQPQHF
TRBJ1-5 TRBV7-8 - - TGTGCCAGCACCATTCGTACCATCAATCAGCCCCAGCATTTT CASTIRTINQPQHF
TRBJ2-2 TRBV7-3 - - TGTGCCAGCAGGCCCGGGAACACCGGGGAGCTGTTTTTT CASRPGNTGELFF
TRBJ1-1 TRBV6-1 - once TGTGCCAGCAGTGAAGCGCGGCGGGGGACTGAAGCTTTCTTT CASSEARRGTEAFF
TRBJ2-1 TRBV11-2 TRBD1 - TGTGCCAGCAGCCCCGTGGCCGGGACAGGGGGCCGCAATGAGCAGTTCTTC CASSPVAGTGGRNEQFF
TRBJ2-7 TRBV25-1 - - TGTGCCAGCAGTGACCAGGGTCCCTACGAGCAGTACTTC CASSDQGPYEQYF
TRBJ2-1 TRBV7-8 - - TGTGCCAGCACCATTGGGGCTAGCTTGGGCAATGAGCAGTTCTTC CASTIGASLGNEQFF
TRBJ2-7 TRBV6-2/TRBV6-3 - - TGTGCCAGCAGTACGGGCCTACGCGAGCAGTACTTC CASSTGLREQYF
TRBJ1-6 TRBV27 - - TGTGCCAGCAGTTTAGGGGGCTTTGGGGATAACTCACCCCTCCACTTT CASSLGGFGDNSPLHF
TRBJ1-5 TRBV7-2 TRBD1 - TGTGCCAGCAGCCCAGAGACAGGGTACCAGCCCCAGCATTTT CASSPETGYQPQHF
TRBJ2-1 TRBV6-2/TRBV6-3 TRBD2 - TGTGCCAGCAGTAGATCGCTAGCGGGTCGACCCAATGAGCAGTTCTTC CASSRSLAGRPNEQFF
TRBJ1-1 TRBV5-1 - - TGCGCCAGCGGGGGAAGGGCCACTGAAGCTTTCTTT CASGGRATEAFF
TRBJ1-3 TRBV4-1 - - TGCGCCAGCAGCCAAGATCTGTACAGGGCGGCCGACTCTGGAAACACCATATATTTT CASSQDLYRAADSGNTIYF